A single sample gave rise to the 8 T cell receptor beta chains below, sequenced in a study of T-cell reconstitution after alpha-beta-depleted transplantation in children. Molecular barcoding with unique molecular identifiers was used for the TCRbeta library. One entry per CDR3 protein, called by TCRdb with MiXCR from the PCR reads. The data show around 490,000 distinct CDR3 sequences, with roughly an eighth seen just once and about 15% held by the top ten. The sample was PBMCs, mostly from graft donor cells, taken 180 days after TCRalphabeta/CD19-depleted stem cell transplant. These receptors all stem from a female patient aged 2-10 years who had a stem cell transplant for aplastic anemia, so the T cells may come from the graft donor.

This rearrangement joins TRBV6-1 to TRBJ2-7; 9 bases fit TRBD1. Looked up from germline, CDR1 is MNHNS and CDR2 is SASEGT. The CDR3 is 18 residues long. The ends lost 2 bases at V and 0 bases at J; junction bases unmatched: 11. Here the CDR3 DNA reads TGTGCCAGCAGTGAAAAGATTAGTGGGACAGGGAGCTCCTACGAGCAGTACGTC. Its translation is CASSEKISGTGSSYEQYV.

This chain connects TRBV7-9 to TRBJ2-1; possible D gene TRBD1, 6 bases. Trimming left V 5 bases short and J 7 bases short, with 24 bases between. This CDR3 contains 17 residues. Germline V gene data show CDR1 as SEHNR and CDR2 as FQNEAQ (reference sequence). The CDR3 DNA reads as TGTGCCAGCAGCACCCCCCTCCGGGACACGTACAAAAATGAGCAGTTCTTC. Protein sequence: CASSTPLRDTYKNEQFF. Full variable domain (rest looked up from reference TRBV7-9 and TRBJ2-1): DTGVSQNPRHKITKRGQNVTFRCDPISEHNRLYWYRQTLGQGPEFLTYFQNEAQLEKSRLLSDRFSAERPKGSFSTLEIQRTEQGDSAMYLCASSTPLRDTYKNEQFFGPGTRLTVL.

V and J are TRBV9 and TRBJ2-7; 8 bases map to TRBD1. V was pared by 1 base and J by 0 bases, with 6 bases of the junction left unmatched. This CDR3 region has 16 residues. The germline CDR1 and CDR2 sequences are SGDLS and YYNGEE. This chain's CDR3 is CASSVTGQGTSYEQYF. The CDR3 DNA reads TGTGCCAGCAGCGTAACAGGACAGGGTACCTCCTACGAGCAGTACTTC.

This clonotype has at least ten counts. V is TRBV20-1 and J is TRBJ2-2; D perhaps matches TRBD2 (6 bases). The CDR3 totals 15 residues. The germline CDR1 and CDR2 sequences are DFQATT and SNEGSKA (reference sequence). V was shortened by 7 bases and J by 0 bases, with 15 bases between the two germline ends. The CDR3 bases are TGCAGTGGTCAACTCCCGGGAGCGAACACCGGGGAGCTGTTTTTT. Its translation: CSGQLPGANTGELFF.

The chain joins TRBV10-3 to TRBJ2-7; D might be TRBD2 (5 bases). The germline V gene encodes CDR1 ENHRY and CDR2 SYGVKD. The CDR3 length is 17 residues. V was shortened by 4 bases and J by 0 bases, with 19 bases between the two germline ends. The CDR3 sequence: CAISGGRAGASSYEQYV. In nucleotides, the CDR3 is TGTGCCATCAGTGGTGGGCGCGCGGGCGCGAGCTCCTACGAGCAGTACGTC.

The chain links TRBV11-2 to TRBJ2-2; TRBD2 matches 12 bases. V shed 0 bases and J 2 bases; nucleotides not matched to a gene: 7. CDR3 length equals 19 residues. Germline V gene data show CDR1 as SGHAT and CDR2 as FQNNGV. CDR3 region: CASSLDPVGLAGNTGELFF. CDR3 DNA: TGTGCCAGCAGCTTAGACCCCGTGGGACTAGCGGGTAACACCGGGGAGCTGTTTTTT.

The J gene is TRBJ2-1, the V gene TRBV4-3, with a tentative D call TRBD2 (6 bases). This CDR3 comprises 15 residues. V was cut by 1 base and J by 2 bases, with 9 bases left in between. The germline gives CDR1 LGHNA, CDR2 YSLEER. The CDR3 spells CASSQALAPYNEQFF. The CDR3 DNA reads TGCGCCAGCAGCCAAGCACTAGCACCCTACAATGAGCAGTTCTTC.

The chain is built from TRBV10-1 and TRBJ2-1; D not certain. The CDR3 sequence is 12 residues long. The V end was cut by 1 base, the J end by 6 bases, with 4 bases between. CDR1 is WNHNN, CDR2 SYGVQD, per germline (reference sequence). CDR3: CASSEYSNEQFF. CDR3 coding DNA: TGCGCCAGCAGTGAGTATAGCAATGAGCAGTTCTTC.